The 22 T cell receptor beta chains below all came from one sample that was sequenced in a study of shared clonotypes between healthy human individuals. The repertoire was sequenced with immunoSEQ multiplex PCR; TCRdb's copy has only in-frame clones and lacks some. The table has about 1.5 million clones, 95% to 99% seen once. Sequencing was performed on naive CD4+ T cells sorted from blood. The subset: CD45RA+ positively selected. Every receptor here comes from a man aged 25-45 years in good health.

The gene calls are TRBV15 and TRBJ2-2, with 9 bases lining up with TRBD2. Per the germline V gene, CDR1 is LNHNV and CDR2 is YYDKDF (reference sequence). The CDR3 has 17 residues. The V gene end was trimmed by 0 bases and the J gene end by 1 base; junction bases not matched to a gene: 3. DNA for the CDR3: TGTGCCACCAGCAGAGACCTAGCGGGGTTGAACACCGGGGAGCTGTTTTTT. This translates into CATSRDLAGLNTGELFF.

The chain links TRBV11-3 to TRBJ2-5; possible D gene TRBD2, 6 bases. Trimming removed 5 bases from V and 5 bases from J, with 18 bases in between. The CDR3 runs to 15 residues. Germline loops: CDR1 SGHNT, CDR2 YENEEA. The CDR3 region is CASSTGGGGVETQYF. CDR3 DNA sequence: TGTGCCAGCAGCACCGGGGGTGGAGGGGTGGAGACCCAGTACTTC.

V gene TRBV2 combines with J gene TRBJ1-2, with D possibly TRBD1 on 6 matching bases. Germline-derived CDR1 and CDR2 are SNHLY and FYNNEI. The V and J ends lost 8 bases and 14 bases respectively, with 18 bases between them. The CDR3 contains 11 residues. Here the CDR3 DNA reads TGTGCCAGCCGAGAGGGGGTTAAATATACCTTC. This sequence encodes CASREGVKYTF.

This chain uses TRBV10-1 with TRBJ2-1, with D maybe TRBD1 (6 bases). V lost 0 bases, J lost 0 bases, and 15 bases lay in between. Germline assignment: CDR1 WNHNN and CDR2 SYGVQD (reference sequence). The length of the CDR3 is 18 residues. Here the CDR3 DNA reads TGCGCCAGCAGTGAGTCGGGCCTGGGGGCCCGCTCCTACAATGAGCAGTTCTTC. Protein product: CASSESGLGARSYNEQFF.

The rearrangement joins TRBV25-1 to TRBJ2-7; D is perhaps TRBD1 (5 bases). The germline V and J ends were trimmed by 9 bases and 2 bases, with 14 bases remaining between them. The length of the CDR3 is 13 residues. Germline V lookup: CDR1 MGHDK, CDR2 SYGVNS. The CDR3 loop is CARLTGRPYEQYF. DNA of the CDR3: TGTGCCAGGTTAACAGGACGCCCCTACGAGCAGTACTTC.

The chain recombines TRBV7-9 with TRBJ2-2, with D unresolved. The V gene's germline CDR1 is SEHNR and CDR2 FQNEAQ (reference sequence). V lost 10 bases, J lost 4 bases, and 10 bases lay in between. This CDR3 contains 12 residues. The CDR3 region has the DNA TGTGCCATTTCCAGAGTCACCGGGGAGCTGTTTTTT. Protein product: CAISRVTGELFF. The full variable domain, its missing parts supplied by reference TRBV7-9 and TRBJ2-2, is DTGVSQNPRHKITKRGQNVTFRCDPISEHNRLYWYRQTLGQGPEFLTYFQNEAQLEKSRLLSDRFSAERPKGSFSTLEIQRTEQGDSAMYLCAISRVTGELFFGEGSRLTVL.

The gene calls are TRBV5-6 and TRBJ1-1; D gene ambiguous. Per germline, CDR1 SGHDT and CDR2 YYEEEE. CDR3 size: 15 residues. V was pared by 0 bases and J by 4 bases, with 13 bases between. In nucleotides, the CDR3 is TGTGCCAGCAGCTTGGAGGGCGTTCCGGGCACTGAAGCTTTCTTT. Protein: CASSLEGVPGTEAFF.

The chain joins TRBV30 to TRBJ2-3; TRBD1 aligns across 9 bases. V trimming: 3 bases; J trimming: 3 bases; junction bases outside the gene matches: 1. CDR1 is GTSNPN and CDR2 is SVGIG in the germline V gene (reference sequence). The CDR3 contains 13 residues. In DNA, the CDR3 is TGTGCCTGGAGGACAGGGGGGACAGATACGCAGTATTTT. This codes for CAWRTGGTDTQYF.

The rearrangement links TRBV27 to TRBJ2-7; TRBD1 might be the D (6 bases). Germline V CDR1 and CDR2: MNHEY, SMNVEV (reference sequence). The CDR3 has 16 residues. V dropped 3 bases and J dropped 6 bases, with 21 bases sitting between them. The CDR3 spells CASSFIGDRLQREQYF. The CDR3 bases are TGTGCCAGCAGTTTTATAGGCGACAGGCTTCAGCGCGAGCAGTACTTC.

This chain joins TRBV5-6 and TRBJ2-1; D might be TRBD1 (6 bases). CDR1 SGHDT and CDR2 YYEEEE come from the germline V gene. Between the trimmed V and J ends, which lost 2 bases and 0 bases, there was a span of 9 bases. The CDR3 is 15 amino acids. CDR3: CASSFDRSSYNEQFF. The CDR3 bases are TGTGCCAGCAGCTTCGACAGGAGCTCCTACAATGAGCAGTTCTTC. Together with reference TRBV5-6 and TRBJ2-1, the CDR3 gives the full variable domain: DAGVTQSPTHLIKTRGQQVTLRCSPKSGHDTVSWYQQALGQGPQFIFQYYEEEERQRGNFPDRFSGHQFPNYSSELNVNALLLGDSALYLCASSFDRSSYNEQFFGPGTRLTVL.

The genes are TRBV2 and TRBJ1-5; no definite D call. CDR3 length equals 16 residues. V was shortened by 2 bases and J by 2 bases, with 13 bases between the two germline ends. Germline V gene data show CDR1 as SNHLY and CDR2 as FYNNEI. CDR3 loop: CASSEYGGLGNQPQHF. The CDR3 coding sequence is TGTGCCAGCAGTGAATACGGAGGGCTAGGCAATCAGCCCCAGCATTTT.

J is TRBJ2-7 and V is TRBV11-2, with TRBD2 matching 10 bases. Germline trimming cut 0 bases from V and 4 bases from J; bases unmatched to any gene: 9. The germline V gene has CDR1 SGHAT and CDR2 FQNNGV. This CDR3 contains 17 residues. CDR3 sequence reads: CASSLDSGRLRSYEQYF. CDR3 in DNA: TGTGCCAGCAGCTTAGATAGCGGGAGGCTCAGGTCTTACGAGCAGTACTTC.

CDR3 loop: CASSLTQNTGELFF. DNA for the CDR3: TGTGCCAGCAGCCTGACACAGAACACCGGGGAGCTGTTTTTT. The chain joins TRBV28 to TRBJ2-2, with D unresolved. The CDR3 runs 14 residues. The V and J ends lost 6 bases and 1 base respectively, with 9 bases between them. Germline CDR1 reads MDHEN; CDR2 reads SYDVKM.

Turning to this clone: Other DNA sequences in the sample encode the same CDR3. The gene calls are TRBV5-1 and TRBJ2-5, with 11 bases lining up with TRBD2. The V gene end was trimmed by 2 bases and the J gene end by 5 bases; junction bases not matched to a gene: 5. The CDR3 contains 15 residues. Germline CDR1 is SGHRS and CDR2 is YFSETQ. CDR3 DNA sequence: TGCGCCAGCAGCTTAAGACTAGCGGGGAGCGAGACCCAGTACTTC. Translating gives CASSLRLAGSETQYF.

The J gene is TRBJ2-5, the V gene TRBV2; D not resolved. From germline, CDR1 is SNHLY and CDR2 FYNNEI. Trimming pared 3 bases from V and 9 bases from J, leaving 14 bases between. The CDR3 spans 13 residues. The CDR3 region has the DNA TGTGCCAGCAGTGATGACTCTCACTGGTCCCAGTACTTC. This encodes CASSDDSHWSQYF.

V is TRBV10-3 and J is TRBJ1-3; no firm D call. V gave up 4 bases and J gave up 2 bases, with 12 bases separating them. CDR1 ENHRY and CDR2 SYGVKD come from the germline V gene. The CDR3 is 15 residues long. The CDR3 sequence is CAISVGQVAGNTIYF. CDR3 in DNA: TGTGCCATCAGTGTCGGGCAGGTTGCTGGAAACACCATATATTTT.

This chain uses TRBV7-7 with TRBJ2-6; D gene uncertain. Germline V gene data show CDR1 as SSHAT and CDR2 as FNYEAQ (reference sequence). Trimming took 5 bases from V and 5 from J, leaving 16 bases between them. The CDR3 runs to 16 residues. The CDR3 loop reads CASSGVPQSRANVLTF. DNA for the CDR3: TGTGCCAGCAGCGGAGTGCCACAAAGTCGGGCCAACGTCCTGACTTTC.

The chain joins TRBV29-1 to TRBJ1-1, with 7 positions matching TRBD1. CDR3 length: 15 residues. V lost 6 bases and J lost 4; bases outside the gene matches: 14. Germline CDR1 is SQVTM and CDR2 is ANQGSEA. This CDR3 reads CSVRDRFHVGTEAFF. In nucleotides, the CDR3 is TGCAGCGTGAGGGACAGATTTCATGTGGGCACTGAAGCTTTCTTT. The variable domain in full, completed from reference TRBV29-1 and TRBJ1-1, reads SAVISQKPSRDICQRGTSLTIQCQVDSQVTMMFWYRQQPGQSLTLIATANQGSEATYESGFVIDKFPISRPNLTFSTLTVSNMSPEDSSIYLCSVRDRFHVGTEAFFGQGTRLTVV.

The chain combines TRBV5-6 with TRBJ1-1; possibly TRBD1 for D (6 bases). The length of the CDR3 is 15 residues. Germline V gene lookup returns CDR1 SGHDT and CDR2 YYEEEE. V lost 4 bases to trimming and J lost 3 bases, with 16 bases between them. The CDR3 here is CASSVVWGRDTEAFF. Written as DNA, the CDR3 is TGTGCCAGCAGCGTCGTTTGGGGGCGTGACACTGAAGCTTTCTTT.

The V call is TRBV6-5, the J call TRBJ1-2; D ambiguous. The CDR3 has 12 amino acids. Germline CDR1 and CDR2: MNHEY and SVGAGI. The germline V and J ends were trimmed by 2 bases and 8 bases, with 9 bases remaining between them. CDR3 nucleotides: TGTGCCAGCAGTTACGGGTTGGGGGGCTACACCTTC. Amino acid sequence: CASSYGLGGYTF.

V is TRBV27 and J is TRBJ2-1, with a tentative D call TRBD2 (5 bases). Trimming pared 6 bases from V and 6 bases from J, leaving 12 bases between. Germline values: CDR1 MNHEY, CDR2 SMNVEV (reference sequence). The CDR3 runs 13 residues. CDR3 sequence reads: CASRLGNFNEQFF. The CDR3 region has the DNA TGTGCCAGCAGACTAGGGAACTTCAATGAGCAGTTCTTC.

The gene calls are TRBV11-2 and TRBJ2-3, with unresolved D. Trimming took 4 bases from V and 6 from J, leaving 8 bases between them. The CDR3 is 12 residues long. CDR1 and CDR2 from the germline V gene are SGHAT and FQNNGV. The CDR3 sequence is CASSSTSDTQYF. In nucleotides, the CDR3 is TGTGCCAGCAGCTCTACCAGCGATACGCAGTATTTT.